Presented here are 10 T cell receptor beta chains from one specimen sequenced in a study of shared clonotypes between healthy human individuals. Assay: immunoSEQ multiplex PCR; the TCRdb copy retains only in-frame clones and omits some. This table holds approximately 2.5 million clones, about 92% found once. The specimen was naive CD4+ T cells sorted from blood. Subset specified: CD45RA+ positively selected. The receptor set was obtained from a young man in good health.

The CDR3 DNA reads TGTGCCAGCAGCCGCAGTGCAGGGGAGCGGAATGGCTACACCTTC. This codes for CASSRSAGERNGYTF. The J gene is TRBJ1-2, the V gene TRBV7-2, with D tentatively TRBD1 (6 bases). The V end lost 5 bases, the J end lost 6 bases, and 19 bases lay between the germline ends. The CDR3 is 15 amino acids. Germline lookup yields CDR1 SGHTA and CDR2 FQGNSA.

The rearrangement uses TRBV5-1 and TRBJ1-2; weak D call: TRBD1 (6 bases). This CDR3 has 15 residues. V was pared by 0 bases and J by 6 bases, with 15 bases between. CDR1 is SGHRS and CDR2 is YFSETQ in the germline V gene. CDR3 protein: CASSLALQAGDGYTF. CDR3 nucleotides: TGCGCCAGCAGCTTGGCTCTTCAGGCAGGGGATGGCTACACCTTC. Looking up the rest from reference TRBV5-1 and TRBJ1-2 gives the full variable domain: KAGVTQTPRYLIKTRGQQVTLSCSPISGHRSVSWYQQTPGQGLQFLFEYFSETQRNKGNFPGRFSGRQFSNSRSEMNVSTLELGDSALYLCASSLALQAGDGYTFGSGTRLTVV.

This clone was picked up a small number of times. The chain combines TRBV11-2 with TRBJ2-7; D is perhaps TRBD1 (6 bases). The germline V gene encodes CDR1 SGHAT and CDR2 FQNNGV. This CDR3 has 14 amino acids. The V and J ends lost 1 base and 9 bases respectively, with 16 bases between them. CDR3 bases: TGTGCCAGCAGCTTAGTCCCAACAGGGTCCACGCAGTACTTC. This codes for CASSLVPTGSTQYF.

The V gene is TRBV5-1, the J gene TRBJ2-7; 8 bases align to TRBD1. The CDR3 contains 17 residues. Germline V gene sequence: CDR1 SGHRS, CDR2 YFSETQ. The junction had 19 bases not matched to a gene; V was cut back by 2 bases and J by 9 bases. CDR3 loop: CASSLTNPGQVGSRQYF. CDR3 sequence (DNA): TGCGCCAGCAGCTTAACTAACCCGGGACAGGTAGGGTCAAGGCAGTACTTC.

J is TRBJ2-1 and V is TRBV5-1, with 10 bases lining up with TRBD1. Germline V lookup: CDR1 SGHRS, CDR2 YFSETQ. This CDR3 has 16 residues. The J segment lost 4 bases and the V segment lost 7 bases, leaving 11 bases of the junction unmatched. The DNA of the CDR3 is TGCGCCAGCTGCTCAGGCCCGGGACAGGGGTACAATGAGCAGTTCTTC. Amino acid sequence: CASCSGPGQGYNEQFF. Together with reference TRBV5-1 and TRBJ2-1, the CDR3 gives the full variable domain: KAGVTQTPRYLIKTRGQQVTLSCSPISGHRSVSWYQQTPGQGLQFLFEYFSETQRNKGNFPGRFSGRQFSNSRSEMNVSTLELGDSALYLCASCSGPGQGYNEQFFGPGTRLTVL.

This clone was seen more than once but under ten times. This chain uses TRBV10-3 with TRBJ1-1; D is ambiguous. V was shortened by 3 bases and J by 4 bases, with 6 bases between the two germline ends. Germline-derived CDR1 and CDR2 are ENHRY and SYGVKD. This CDR3 is 12 amino acids long. This CDR3 reads CAISDVSTEAFF. The CDR3 coding sequence is TGTGCCATCAGTGATGTTAGCACTGAAGCTTTCTTT.

The gene calls are TRBV4-2 and TRBJ1-4; tentative D call: TRBD1 (5 bases). There are 14 residues in the CDR3. V shed 4 bases and J shed 5 bases, with 11 bases lying between them. Germline V gene sequence: CDR1 LGHNA, CDR2 YNFKEQ. The CDR3 reads CASSPGAPNEKLFF. CDR3 nucleotide sequence: TGTGCCAGCAGCCCCGGGGCACCAAATGAAAAACTGTTTTTT.

This chain joins TRBV2 and TRBJ2-6; the D call may be TRBD1 or TRBD2 (5 bases each). Germline CDR1 SNHLY, CDR2 FYNNEI. Between the trimmed V and J ends, which lost 6 bases and 2 bases, there was a span of 11 bases. This CDR3 comprises 15 residues. CDR3 bases: TGTGCCAGCAGCAGGGAGATACCTGGGGCCAACGTCCTGACTTTC. The encoded protein is CASSREIPGANVLTF.

This rearrangement joins TRBV19 to TRBJ2-5, with 11 bases matching TRBD2. The V segment lost 5 bases and the J segment 5 bases; nucleotides outside the gene matches: 7. The CDR3 length is 15 residues. CDR1 and CDR2 from the germline V gene are LNHDA and SQIVND (reference sequence). CDR3 region: CASSGGLAGTETQYF. CDR3 coding DNA: TGTGCCAGTAGTGGTGGACTAGCGGGTACGGAGACCCAGTACTTC.

V and J are TRBV9 and TRBJ2-1; 13 bases are shared with TRBD2. CDR1 is SGDLS, CDR2 YYNGEE, per germline. J was trimmed by 4 bases and V by 3 bases; bases with no gene match: 4. The CDR3 length is 16 residues. CDR3 amino acids: CASSALLAGGYNEQFF. CDR3 DNA: TGTGCCAGCAGCGCTCTACTAGCGGGAGGGTACAATGAGCAGTTCTTC.